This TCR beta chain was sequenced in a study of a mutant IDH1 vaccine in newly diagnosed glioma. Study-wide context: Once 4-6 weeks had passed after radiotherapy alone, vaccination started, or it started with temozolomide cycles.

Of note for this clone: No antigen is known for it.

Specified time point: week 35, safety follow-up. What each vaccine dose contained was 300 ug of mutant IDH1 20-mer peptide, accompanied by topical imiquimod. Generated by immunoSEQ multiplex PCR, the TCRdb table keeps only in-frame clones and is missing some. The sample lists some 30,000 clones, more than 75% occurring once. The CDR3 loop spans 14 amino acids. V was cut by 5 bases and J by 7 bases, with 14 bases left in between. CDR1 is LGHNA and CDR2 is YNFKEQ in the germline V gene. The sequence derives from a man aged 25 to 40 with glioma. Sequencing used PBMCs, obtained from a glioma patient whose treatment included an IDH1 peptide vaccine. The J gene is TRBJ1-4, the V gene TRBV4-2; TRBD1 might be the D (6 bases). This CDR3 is CASSSEDSTEKLFF. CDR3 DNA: TGTGCCAGCAGCTCGGAGGACAGCACTGAAAAACTGTTTTTT.